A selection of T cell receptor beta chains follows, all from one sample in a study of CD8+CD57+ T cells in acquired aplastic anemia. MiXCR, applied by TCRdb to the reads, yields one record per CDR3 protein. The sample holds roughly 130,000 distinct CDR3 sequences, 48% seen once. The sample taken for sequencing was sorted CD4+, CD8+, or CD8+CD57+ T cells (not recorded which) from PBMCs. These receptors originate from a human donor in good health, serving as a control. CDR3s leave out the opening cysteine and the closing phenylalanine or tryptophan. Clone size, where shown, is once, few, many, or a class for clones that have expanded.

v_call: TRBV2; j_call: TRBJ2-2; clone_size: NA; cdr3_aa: AGGEQGWGELF
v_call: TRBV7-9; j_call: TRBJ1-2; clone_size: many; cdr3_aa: ASSLTDRVYGYT
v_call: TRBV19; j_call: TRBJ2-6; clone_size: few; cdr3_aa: ASKRAGANVLT
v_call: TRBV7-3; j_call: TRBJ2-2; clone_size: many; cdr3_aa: ASSFSGGELF
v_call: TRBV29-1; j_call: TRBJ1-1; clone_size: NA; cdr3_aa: SAKTGEVYTEAF
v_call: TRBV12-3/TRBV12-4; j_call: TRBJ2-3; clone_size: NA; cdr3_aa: ASSRTSGGRRTDTQY
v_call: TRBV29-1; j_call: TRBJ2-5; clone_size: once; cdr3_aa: SVENSRETQY
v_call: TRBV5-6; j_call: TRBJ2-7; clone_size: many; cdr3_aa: ASSSGTTSSYEQY
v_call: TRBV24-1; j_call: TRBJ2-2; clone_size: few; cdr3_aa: ATSETGANTGELF
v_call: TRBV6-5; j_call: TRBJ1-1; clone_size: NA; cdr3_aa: ASTLSTGHSNTEAF
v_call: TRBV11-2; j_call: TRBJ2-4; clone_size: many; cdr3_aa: ASSLGGERY
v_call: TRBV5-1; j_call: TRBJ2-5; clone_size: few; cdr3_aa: ASSLAGAAQETQY